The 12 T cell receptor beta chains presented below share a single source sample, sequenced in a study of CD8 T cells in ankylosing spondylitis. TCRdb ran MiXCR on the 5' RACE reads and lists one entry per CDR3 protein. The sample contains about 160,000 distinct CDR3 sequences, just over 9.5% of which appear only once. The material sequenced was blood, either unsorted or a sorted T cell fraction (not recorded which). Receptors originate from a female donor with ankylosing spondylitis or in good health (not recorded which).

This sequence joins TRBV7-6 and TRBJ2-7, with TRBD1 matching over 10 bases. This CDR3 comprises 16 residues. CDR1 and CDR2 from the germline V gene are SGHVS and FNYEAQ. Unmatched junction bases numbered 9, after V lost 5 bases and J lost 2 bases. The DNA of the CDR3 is TGTGCCAGCAGCCTCTCCGCAGGGACAGGGGCCTACGAGCAGTACTTC. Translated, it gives CASSLSAGTGAYEQYF.

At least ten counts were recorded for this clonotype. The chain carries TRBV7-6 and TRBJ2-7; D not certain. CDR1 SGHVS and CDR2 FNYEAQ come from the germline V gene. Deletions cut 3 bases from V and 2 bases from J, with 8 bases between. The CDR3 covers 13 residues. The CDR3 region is CASSFGQAYEQYF. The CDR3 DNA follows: TGTGCCAGCAGCTTCGGTCAGGCCTACGAGCAGTACTTC.

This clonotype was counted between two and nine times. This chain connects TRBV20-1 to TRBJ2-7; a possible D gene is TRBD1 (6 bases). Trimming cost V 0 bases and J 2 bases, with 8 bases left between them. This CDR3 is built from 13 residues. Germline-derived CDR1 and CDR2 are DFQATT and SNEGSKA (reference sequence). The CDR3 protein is CSARDRGTYEQYF. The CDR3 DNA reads TGCAGTGCTAGAGATAGGGGGACCTACGAGCAGTACTTC.

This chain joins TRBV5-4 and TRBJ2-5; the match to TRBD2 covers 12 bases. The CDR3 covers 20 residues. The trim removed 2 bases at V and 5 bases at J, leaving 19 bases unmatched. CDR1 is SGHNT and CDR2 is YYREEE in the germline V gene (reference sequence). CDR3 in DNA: TGTGCCAGCAGCTTAGTTTCGAAGACTAGCGGGAGTTGGGTTACGGAGACCCAGTACTTC. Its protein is CASSLVSKTSGSWVTETQYF.

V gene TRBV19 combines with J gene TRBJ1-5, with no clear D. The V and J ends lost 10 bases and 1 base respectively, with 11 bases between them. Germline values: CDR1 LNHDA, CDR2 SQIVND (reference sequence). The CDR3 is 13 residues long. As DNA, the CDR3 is TGTGCCATGAGCTCCGGGAGCAATCAGCCCCAGCATTTT. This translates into CAMSSGSNQPQHF.

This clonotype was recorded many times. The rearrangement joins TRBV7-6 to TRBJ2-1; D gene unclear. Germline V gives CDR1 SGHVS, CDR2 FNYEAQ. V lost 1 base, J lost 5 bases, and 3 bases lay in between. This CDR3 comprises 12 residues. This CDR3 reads CASSLEHNEQFF. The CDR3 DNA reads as TGTGCCAGCAGCTTAGAGCACAATGAGCAGTTCTTC. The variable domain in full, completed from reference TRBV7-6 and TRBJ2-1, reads GAGVSQSPRYKVTKRGQDVALRCDPISGHVSLYWYRQALGQGPEFLTYFNYEAQQDKSGLPNDRFSAERPEGSISTLTIQRTEQRDSAMYRCASSLEHNEQFFGPGTRLTVL.

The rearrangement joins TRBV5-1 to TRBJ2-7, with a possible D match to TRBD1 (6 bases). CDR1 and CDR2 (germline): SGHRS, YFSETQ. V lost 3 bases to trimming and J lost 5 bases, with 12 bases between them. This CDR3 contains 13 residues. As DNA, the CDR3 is TGCGCCAGCAGCTCCCTCGGGACAAACGAGCAGTACTTC. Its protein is CASSSLGTNEQYF. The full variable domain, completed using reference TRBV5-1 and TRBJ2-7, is KAGVTQTPRYLIKTRGQQVTLSCSPISGHRSVSWYQQTPGQGLQFLFEYFSETQRNKGNFPGRFSGRQFSNSRSEMNVSTLELGDSALYLCASSSLGTNEQYFGPGTRLTVT.

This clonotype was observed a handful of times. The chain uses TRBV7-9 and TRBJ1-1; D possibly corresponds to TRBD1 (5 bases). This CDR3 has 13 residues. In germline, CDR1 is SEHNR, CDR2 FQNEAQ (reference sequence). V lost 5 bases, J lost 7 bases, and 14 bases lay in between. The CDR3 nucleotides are TGTGCCAGCAGCCCCTCAGGGATTGTTGAAGCTTTCTTT. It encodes CASSPSGIVEAFF.

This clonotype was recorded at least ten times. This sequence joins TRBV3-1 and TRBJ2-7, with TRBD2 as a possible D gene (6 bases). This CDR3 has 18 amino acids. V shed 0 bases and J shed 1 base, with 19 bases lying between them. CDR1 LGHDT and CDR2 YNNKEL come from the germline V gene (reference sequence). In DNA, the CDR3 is TGTGCCAGCAGCCAAGATGCGGCGGGAACTAGCCTGTCCTACGAGCAGTACTTC. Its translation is CASSQDAAGTSLSYEQYF.

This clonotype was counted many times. The CDR3 here is CASRLAGGEQFF. DNA for the CDR3: TGTGCCAGCAGACTAGCGGGAGGTGAGCAGTTCTTC. This chain links TRBV6-5 with TRBJ2-1; 12 bases match TRBD2. The CDR3 spans 12 residues. The J segment lost 9 bases and the V segment lost 6 bases, leaving 0 bases of the junction unmatched. The germline gives CDR1 MNHEY, CDR2 SVGAGI.

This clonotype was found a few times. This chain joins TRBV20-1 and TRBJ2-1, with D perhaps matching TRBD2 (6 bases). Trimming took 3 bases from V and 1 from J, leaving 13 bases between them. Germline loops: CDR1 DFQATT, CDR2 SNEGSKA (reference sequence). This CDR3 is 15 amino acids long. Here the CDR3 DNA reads TGCAGTGCTAGCCCGGGACTCTTATCCTACAATGAGCAGTTCTTC. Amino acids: CSASPGLLSYNEQFF.

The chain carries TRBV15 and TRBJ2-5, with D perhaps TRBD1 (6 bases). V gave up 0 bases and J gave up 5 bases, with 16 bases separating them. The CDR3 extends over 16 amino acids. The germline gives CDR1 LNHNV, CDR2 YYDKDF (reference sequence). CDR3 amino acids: CATSREWPGQGETQYF. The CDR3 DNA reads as TGTGCCACCAGCAGAGAGTGGCCAGGCCAGGGGGAGACCCAGTACTTC.